Listed here is a single T cell receptor beta chain. Antigen specificity is unknown. This sample is drawn from a study of cytomegalovirus exposure and HLA in healthy donors. Study outcomes and limitations: Over 150 TCR beta chains were listed as cytomegalovirus-associated. The classifier reportedly diagnosed cytomegalovirus status with high specificity and sensitivity. Many donors carried some public TCRs, although rarity characterized most TCR sequences.

The donors were members of the validation cohort, which comprised around 110 subjects and was separate from the first cohort of roughly 700 subjects. The protocol was immunoSEQ multiplex PCR, while the TCRdb copy is restricted to in-frame clones and leaves out a portion. The table shows around 180,000 clones, with 75% to 90% occurring only once. Germline V gene data show CDR1 as SGHTA and CDR2 as FQGTGA. J lost 10 bases, V lost 5 bases, and 6 bases had no gene match. The CDR3 runs to 15 residues. The rearrangement links TRBV7-3 to TRBJ2-1, with TRBD2 matching 15 bases. This TCR came from a man younger than 30 in good health and CMV-seropositive. Sequencing was performed on PBMCs. CDR3 sequence (DNA): TGTGCCAGCAGCGCTGGACTAGCGGGAGGGGGGGAGCAGTTCTTC. Translating it yields CASSAGLAGGGEQFF.